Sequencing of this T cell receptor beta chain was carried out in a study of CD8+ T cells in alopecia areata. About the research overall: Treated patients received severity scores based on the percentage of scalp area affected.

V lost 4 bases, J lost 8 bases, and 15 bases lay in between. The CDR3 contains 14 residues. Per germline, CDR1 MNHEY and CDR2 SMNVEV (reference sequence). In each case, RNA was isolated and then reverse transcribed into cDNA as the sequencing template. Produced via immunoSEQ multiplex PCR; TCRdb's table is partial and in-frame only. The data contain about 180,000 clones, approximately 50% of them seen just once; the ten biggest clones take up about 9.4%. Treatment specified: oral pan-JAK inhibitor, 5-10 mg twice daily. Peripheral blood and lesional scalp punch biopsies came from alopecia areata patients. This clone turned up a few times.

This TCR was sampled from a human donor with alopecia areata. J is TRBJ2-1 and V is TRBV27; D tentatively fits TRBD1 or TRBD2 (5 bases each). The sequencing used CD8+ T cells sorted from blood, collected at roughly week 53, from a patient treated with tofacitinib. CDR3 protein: CASSYGANGDEQFF. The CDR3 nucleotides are TGTGCCAGCAGTTACGGGGCGAATGGGGATGAGCAGTTCTTC.